These T cell receptor beta chains were read from a single sample in a study of T cell repertoires in cytomegalovirus infection. TCRdb re-called the reads through MiXCR, storing one row per CDR3 protein. The sample consists of a few hundred thousand distinct CDR3 sequences, roughly 13% of them appearing once. Sequencing input: PBMCs. These TCRs come from a human donor in good health (CMV status not recorded). Some clones in this sample may be carry-over from other donors' samples. Both conserved end residues are part of each CDR3. The D gene is left open where the match is weak. Only part of the rows carry a size: once, few, many, or a class if the clone is expanded.

abundance: few; v_gene: TRBV5-6; d_gene: TRBD1; j_gene: TRBJ1-5; CDR3nt: TGTGCCAGCAGTACGGGACAGCACAATCAGCCCCAGCATTTT; CDR3aa: CASSTGQHNQPQHF
abundance: -; v_gene: TRBV5-4; d_gene: -; j_gene: TRBJ2-5; CDR3nt: TGTGCCAGCAGCTTGGGGGGTTATAGAGAGACCCAGTACTTC; CDR3aa: CASSLGGYRETQYF
abundance: many; v_gene: TRBV7-2; d_gene: TRBD1; j_gene: TRBJ1-6; CDR3nt: TGTGCCAGCAGCTTAACCGGGACAGGAGTGGGTTCACCCCTCCACTTT; CDR3aa: CASSLTGTGVGSPLHF
abundance: many; v_gene: TRBV28; d_gene: TRBD2; j_gene: TRBJ2-7; CDR3nt: TGTGCCAGCAGTGTAGCGGGAACCTCCTACGAGCAGTACTTC; CDR3aa: CASSVAGTSYEQYF
abundance: -; v_gene: TRBV7-3; d_gene: -; j_gene: TRBJ2-6; CDR3nt: TGTGCCAGCAGCTTAACGGCTAGGGGCCAGGGGGGTGGGGCCAACGTCCTGACTTTC; CDR3aa: CASSLTARGQGGGANVLTF
abundance: many; v_gene: TRBV12-3/TRBV12-4; d_gene: -; j_gene: TRBJ2-7; CDR3nt: TGTGCCAGCAGCCGTGGACTGGGGACCTACGAGCAGTACTTC; CDR3aa: CASSRGLGTYEQYF
abundance: few; v_gene: TRBV15; d_gene: -; j_gene: TRBJ1-4; CDR3nt: TGTGCCACCAGCAGAGATATCTTCAGGAGGGTTAGTGAAAAACTGTTTTTT; CDR3aa: CATSRDIFRRVSEKLFF
abundance: many; v_gene: TRBV7-2; d_gene: TRBD1; j_gene: TRBJ1-4; CDR3nt: TGTGCCAGCAGCTGGACAGGGAACGATAATGAAAAACTGTTTTTT; CDR3aa: CASSWTGNDNEKLFF
abundance: few; v_gene: TRBV20-1; d_gene: -; j_gene: TRBJ2-5; CDR3nt: TGCAGTGCCGCCAGTGGGCTAGGCGTAGAGACCCAGTACTTC; CDR3aa: CSAASGLGVETQYF
abundance: few; v_gene: TRBV12-3/TRBV12-4; d_gene: -; j_gene: TRBJ2-2; CDR3nt: TGTGCCAGCAGTTTAGGTCATTTTTCGAACACCGGGGAGCTGTTTTTT; CDR3aa: CASSLGHFSNTGELFF
abundance: -; v_gene: TRBV7-3; d_gene: -; j_gene: TRBJ2-1; CDR3nt: TGTGCCAGCAGTCCCGACAACCACTACAATGAGCAGTTCTTC; CDR3aa: CASSPDNHYNEQFF
abundance: few; v_gene: TRBV5-4; d_gene: -; j_gene: TRBJ2-1; CDR3nt: TGTGCCAGCAGAATCGAGGGGGTACATGAGCAGTTCTTC; CDR3aa: CASRIEGVHEQFF
abundance: few; v_gene: TRBV4-1; d_gene: -; j_gene: TRBJ2-3; CDR3nt: TGCGCCAGCAGCCAAGTCGCAGCGGCAGTCGTAGATACGCAGTATTTT; CDR3aa: CASSQVAAAVVDTQYF
abundance: many; v_gene: TRBV7-2; d_gene: -; j_gene: TRBJ2-1; CDR3nt: TGTGCCAGCAGCTTATGGGGTCAGGGCGTAGCCTACAATGAGCAGTTCTTC; CDR3aa: CASSLWGQGVAYNEQFF
abundance: -; v_gene: TRBV12-3/TRBV12-4; d_gene: TRBD2; j_gene: TRBJ2-7; CDR3nt: TGTGCCAGCAGCCCCCCCGCTAGCGGGGTCTCCTACGAGCAGTACTTC; CDR3aa: CASSPPASGVSYEQYF
abundance: few; v_gene: TRBV29-1; d_gene: TRBD2; j_gene: TRBJ2-1; CDR3nt: TGCAGCGTAACTCAGCGGGACCTTGCCAATGAGCAGTTCTTC; CDR3aa: CSVTQRDLANEQFF
abundance: many; v_gene: TRBV7-2; d_gene: -; j_gene: TRBJ2-1; CDR3nt: TGTGCCAGCAGCTTACGAGCGGGTTCCCCCTACAATGAGCAGTTCTTC; CDR3aa: CASSLRAGSPYNEQFF
abundance: many; v_gene: TRBV7-2; d_gene: -; j_gene: TRBJ1-5; CDR3nt: TGTGCCAGCAGCGAGTGGGGGGCCAATCAGCCCCAGCATTTT; CDR3aa: CASSEWGANQPQHF
abundance: many; v_gene: TRBV7-8; d_gene: -; j_gene: TRBJ1-3; CDR3nt: TGTGCCAGCAGCTTAGATCAGTCGGCTGGAAACACCATATATTTT; CDR3aa: CASSLDQSAGNTIYF
abundance: many; v_gene: TRBV28; d_gene: -; j_gene: TRBJ1-6; CDR3nt: TGTGCCAGCAGTTTTCGCGGATTGATACAGACCACCCAGTCACCCCTCCACTTT; CDR3aa: CASSFRGLIQTTQSPLHF
abundance: -; v_gene: TRBV19; d_gene: -; j_gene: TRBJ2-7; CDR3nt: TGTGCCAGTAAAATCGCAGGGCTCGGCGCCTACGAGCAGTACTTC; CDR3aa: CASKIAGLGAYEQYF
abundance: -; v_gene: TRBV6-2/TRBV6-3; d_gene: TRBD2; j_gene: TRBJ2-1; CDR3nt: TGTGCCAGCAGCGCCCAGGCGGCGGGGGGGTACAATGAGCAGTTCTTC; CDR3aa: CASSAQAAGGYNEQFF
abundance: many; v_gene: TRBV7-2; d_gene: TRBD2; j_gene: TRBJ2-1; CDR3nt: TGTGCCAGCAGCTTATCATACTCACTAGCGGGAGGAGGGGATGAGCAGTTCTTC; CDR3aa: CASSLSYSLAGGGDEQFF
abundance: few; v_gene: TRBV6-6; d_gene: -; j_gene: TRBJ1-1; CDR3nt: TGTGCCACCAATCCCGGGAATGAGAACACTGAAGCTTTCTTT; CDR3aa: CATNPGNENTEAFF
abundance: -; v_gene: TRBV28; d_gene: -; j_gene: TRBJ1-5; CDR3nt: TGTGCCAGCGGTACGGGCAATCAGCCCCAGCATTTT; CDR3aa: CASGTGNQPQHF
abundance: many; v_gene: TRBV6-1; d_gene: -; j_gene: TRBJ1-1; CDR3nt: TGTGCCAGCACTAGGGGAGTAATGAACACTGAAGCTTTCTTT; CDR3aa: CASTRGVMNTEAFF
abundance: few; v_gene: TRBV28; d_gene: -; j_gene: TRBJ2-1; CDR3nt: TGTGCCAGCAGTTCTAGGAGGCATGAGCAGTTCTTC; CDR3aa: CASSSRRHEQFF
abundance: many; v_gene: TRBV7-2; d_gene: TRBD2; j_gene: TRBJ2-1; CDR3nt: TGTGCCAGCAGCTTAGTCACTAGCGGGAGATTCATTGAGCAGTTCTTC; CDR3aa: CASSLVTSGRFIEQFF
abundance: -; v_gene: TRBV11-3; d_gene: -; j_gene: TRBJ2-1; CDR3nt: TGTGCCAGCAGCTTAGATAGGGCAGACTCCTACAATGAGCAGTTCTTC; CDR3aa: CASSLDRADSYNEQFF
abundance: few; v_gene: TRBV19; d_gene: TRBD2; j_gene: TRBJ2-1; CDR3nt: TGTGCCAGTAGTGCAGGGAGGGCCCTTGAGCAGTTCTTC; CDR3aa: CASSAGRALEQFF
abundance: -; v_gene: TRBV29-1; d_gene: -; j_gene: TRBJ2-3; CDR3nt: TGCAGCGTTGGGGGACCTACCACAGATACGCAGTATTTT; CDR3aa: CSVGGPTTDTQYF
abundance: few; v_gene: TRBV20-1; d_gene: -; j_gene: TRBJ2-1; CDR3nt: TGCAGTGTCCCAGACCCCAAGCGGTACAATGAGCAGTTCTTC; CDR3aa: CSVPDPKRYNEQFF
abundance: few; v_gene: TRBV4-3; d_gene: -; j_gene: TRBJ1-6; CDR3nt: TGCGCCAGCAGCCAGCAGGGGCCGGATAATTCACCCCTCCACTTT; CDR3aa: CASSQQGPDNSPLHF
abundance: -; v_gene: TRBV14; d_gene: -; j_gene: TRBJ2-7; CDR3nt: TGTGCCAGCAGCCGGGACATGACCTACGAGCAGTACTTC; CDR3aa: CASSRDMTYEQYF
abundance: few; v_gene: TRBV29-1; d_gene: -; j_gene: TRBJ2-2; CDR3nt: TGCAGCGTGGGTGGCCACGCGAACACCGGGGAGCTGTTTTTT; CDR3aa: CSVGGHANTGELFF
abundance: few; v_gene: TRBV9; d_gene: -; j_gene: TRBJ2-1; CDR3nt: TGTGCCAGCAGCGTATCGGTTAGCGGATTATACAATGAGCAGTTCTTC; CDR3aa: CASSVSVSGLYNEQFF
abundance: many; v_gene: TRBV7-2; d_gene: TRBD1; j_gene: TRBJ2-7; CDR3nt: TGTGCCAGCAGCTTAGAGTACGGACAGGGGAGGCGGGAGCAGTACTTC; CDR3aa: CASSLEYGQGRREQYF
abundance: once; v_gene: TRBV20-1; d_gene: -; j_gene: TRBJ2-7; CDR3nt: TGCAGTGCTAGCGGGGGGCACAAAAGCTCCTACGAGCAGTACTTC; CDR3aa: CSASGGHKSSYEQYF
abundance: -; v_gene: TRBV10-3; d_gene: -; j_gene: TRBJ2-5; CDR3nt: TGTGCCATCAGTGAGAGGAGTATCCCAGAGACCCAGTACTTC; CDR3aa: CAISERSIPETQYF
abundance: many; v_gene: TRBV7-2; d_gene: -; j_gene: TRBJ2-3; CDR3nt: TGTGCCAGCAGCTCTACTAGGCTACCTATCGGGGATACGCAGTATTTT; CDR3aa: CASSSTRLPIGDTQYF
abundance: -; v_gene: TRBV27; d_gene: TRBD2; j_gene: TRBJ2-1; CDR3nt: TGTGCCAGCAGTTCCCGATCAGCGGGGGCTACCTACAATGAGCAGTTCTTC; CDR3aa: CASSSRSAGATYNEQFF
abundance: -; v_gene: TRBV7-9; d_gene: -; j_gene: TRBJ1-4; CDR3nt: TGTGCCATGGGGGACGGTGCGAATGAAAAACTGTTTTTT; CDR3aa: CAMGDGANEKLFF
abundance: -; v_gene: TRBV19; d_gene: TRBD1; j_gene: TRBJ2-7; CDR3nt: TGTGCCAGTAGTATAGCCGGGACAGCTACCTTGGAGCAGTACTTC; CDR3aa: CASSIAGTATLEQYF
abundance: -; v_gene: TRBV4-3; d_gene: -; j_gene: TRBJ2-1; CDR3nt: TGCGCCAGCAGCCAAGACGGACCGCCGGGCGATGAGCAGTTCTTC; CDR3aa: CASSQDGPPGDEQFF
abundance: -; v_gene: TRBV9; d_gene: -; j_gene: TRBJ1-1; CDR3nt: TGTGCCAGCAGCGTAGATTCCTCCAGGGTCCTCCCTGAAGCTTTCTTT; CDR3aa: CASSVDSSRVLPEAFF
abundance: -; v_gene: TRBV6-2/TRBV6-3; d_gene: TRBD1; j_gene: TRBJ1-2; CDR3nt: TGTGCCAGCAGTTACGGACAGGGGTGGCTATATGGCTACACCTTC; CDR3aa: CASSYGQGWLYGYTF